This TCR beta chain was identified during a study of blood T cells in healthy people across ages. Through a sample-barcoded 5' primer and a J-beta primer mix, a second PCR was run for roughly 6 to 12 cycles. TCRdb called the 5' RACE reads again in MiXCR, with one record for every CDR3 protein. The sample has some 700,000 distinct CDR3 sequences, roughly 20% seen once. The CDR3 spans 13 residues. Unmatched junction bases numbered 2, after V lost 4 bases and J lost 9 bases. Material for sequencing was blood. This TCR came from a man between 65 and 85 years old in good health. The chain has TRBV12-3 or TRBV12-4 and TRBJ1-6; 8 bases fit TRBD1. The CDR3 sequence is CASSSGQGSPLHF. DNA for the CDR3: TGTGCCAGCAGTTCCGGACAGGGTTCACCCCTCCACTTT.